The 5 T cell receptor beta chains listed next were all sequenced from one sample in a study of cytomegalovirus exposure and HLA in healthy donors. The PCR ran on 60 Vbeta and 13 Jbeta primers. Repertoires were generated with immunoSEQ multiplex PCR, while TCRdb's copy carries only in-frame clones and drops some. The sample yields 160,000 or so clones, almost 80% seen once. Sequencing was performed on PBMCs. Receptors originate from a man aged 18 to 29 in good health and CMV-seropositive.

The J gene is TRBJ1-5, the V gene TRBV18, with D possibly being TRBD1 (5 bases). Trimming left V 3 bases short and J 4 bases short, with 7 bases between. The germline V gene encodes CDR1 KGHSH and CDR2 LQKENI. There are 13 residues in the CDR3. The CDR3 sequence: CASSPQGNQPQHF. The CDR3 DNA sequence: TGTGCCAGCTCACCCCAGGGAAATCAGCCCCAGCATTTT. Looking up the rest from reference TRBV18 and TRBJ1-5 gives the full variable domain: NAGVMQNPRHLVRRRGQEARLRCSPMKGHSHVYWYRQLPEEGLKFMVYLQKENIIDESGMPKERFSAEFPKEGPSILRIQQVVRGDSAAYFCASSPQGNQPQHFGDGTRLSIL.

The CDR3 nucleotides read TGTGCCAGCAGCTTAGATCTAAGCACAGATACGCAGTATTTT. This codes for CASSLDLSTDTQYF. V and J are TRBV7-9 and TRBJ2-3; D ambiguous. The V gene lost 1 base and the J gene lost 0 bases, with 5 bases spanning the gap. CDR1 and CDR2 (germline): SEHNR, FQNEAQ (reference sequence). The CDR3 has 14 amino acids.

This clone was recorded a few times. CDR3 DNA sequence: TGTGCCAGCAGCTTATCGAGGGGGTCTAACTATGGCTACACCTTC. Protein product: CASSLSRGSNYGYTF. The rearrangement links TRBV7-8 to TRBJ1-2; TRBD1 is a possible D gene (6 bases). The germline V gene encodes CDR1 SGHVS and CDR2 FQNEAQ. This CDR3 region has 15 residues. V shed 2 bases and J shed 0 bases, with 10 bases lying between them.

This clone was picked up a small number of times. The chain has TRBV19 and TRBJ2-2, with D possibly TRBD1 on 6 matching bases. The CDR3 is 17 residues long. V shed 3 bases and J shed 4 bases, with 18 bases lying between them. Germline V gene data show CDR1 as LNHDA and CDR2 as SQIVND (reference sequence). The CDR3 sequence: CASSIGQRYISTGELFF. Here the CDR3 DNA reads TGTGCCAGTAGTATCGGACAGAGGTACATATCCACCGGGGAGCTGTTTTTT.

The CDR3 is CASSFTGSNEKLFF. The CDR3 DNA is TGCGCCAGCAGCTTTACAGGTTCTAATGAAAAACTGTTTTTT. The rearrangement links TRBV5-1 to TRBJ1-4, with D tentatively TRBD1 (5 bases). This CDR3 contains 14 residues. Germline CDR1 is SGHRS and CDR2 is YFSETQ. Trimming stripped 2 bases from V and 3 bases from J, with 8 bases between. Full variable domain (rest looked up from reference TRBV5-1 and TRBJ1-4): KAGVTQTPRYLIKTRGQQVTLSCSPISGHRSVSWYQQTPGQGLQFLFEYFSETQRNKGNFPGRFSGRQFSNSRSEMNVSTLELGDSALYLCASSFTGSNEKLFFGSGTQLSVL.